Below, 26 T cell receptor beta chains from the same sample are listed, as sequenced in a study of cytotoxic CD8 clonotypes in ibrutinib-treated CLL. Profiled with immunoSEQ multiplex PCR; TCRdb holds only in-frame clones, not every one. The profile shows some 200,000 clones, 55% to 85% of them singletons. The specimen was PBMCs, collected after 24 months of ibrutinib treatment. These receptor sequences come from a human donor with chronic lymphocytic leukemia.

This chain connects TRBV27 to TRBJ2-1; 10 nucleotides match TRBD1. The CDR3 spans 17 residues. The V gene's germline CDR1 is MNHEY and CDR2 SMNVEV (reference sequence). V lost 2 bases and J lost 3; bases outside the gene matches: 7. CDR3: CASSLRMRTGGYNEQFF. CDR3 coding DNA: TGTGCCAGCAGTTTACGCATGCGGACAGGGGGCTACAATGAGCAGTTCTTC.

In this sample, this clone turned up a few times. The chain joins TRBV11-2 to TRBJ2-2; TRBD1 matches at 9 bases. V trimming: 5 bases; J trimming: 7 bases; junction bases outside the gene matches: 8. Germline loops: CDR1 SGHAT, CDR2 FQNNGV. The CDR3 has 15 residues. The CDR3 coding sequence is TGTGCCAGCAGCCGATACAGGGGGCAGGGCGGGGAGCTGTTTTTT. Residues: CASSRYRGQGGELFF.

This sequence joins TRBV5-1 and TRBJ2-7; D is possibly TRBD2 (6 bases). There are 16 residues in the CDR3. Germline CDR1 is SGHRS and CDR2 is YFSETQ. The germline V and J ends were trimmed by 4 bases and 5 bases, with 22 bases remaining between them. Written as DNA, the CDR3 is TGCGCCAGCAGCGCGGAGGGACTCTCCCCAATTGACGAGCAGTACTTC. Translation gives CASSAEGLSPIDEQYF.

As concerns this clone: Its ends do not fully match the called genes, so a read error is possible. The CDR3 is CASPPGGNYGYTF. Here the CDR3 DNA reads TGTGCCAGCCCACCGGGGGGGAACTATGGCTACACCTTC. The chain joins TRBV18 to TRBJ1-2; a weak D match, TRBD1 (5 bases). CDR3 length: 13 amino acids. Germline loops: CDR1 KGHSH, CDR2 LQKENI.

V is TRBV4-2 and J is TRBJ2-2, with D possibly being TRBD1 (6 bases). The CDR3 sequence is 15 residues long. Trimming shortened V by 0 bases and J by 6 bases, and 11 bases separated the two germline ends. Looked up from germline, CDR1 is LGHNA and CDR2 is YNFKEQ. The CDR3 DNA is TGTGCCAGCAGCCAAGACGACAGGCTGGCCGGGGAGCTGTTTTTT. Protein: CASSQDDRLAGELFF.

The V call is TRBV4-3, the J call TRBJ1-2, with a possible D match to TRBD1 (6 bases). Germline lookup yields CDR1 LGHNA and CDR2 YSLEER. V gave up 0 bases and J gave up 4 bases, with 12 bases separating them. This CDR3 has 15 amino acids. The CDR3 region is CASSQDDRTVYGYTF. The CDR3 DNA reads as TGCGCCAGCAGCCAAGACGACAGGACTGTCTATGGCTACACCTTC.

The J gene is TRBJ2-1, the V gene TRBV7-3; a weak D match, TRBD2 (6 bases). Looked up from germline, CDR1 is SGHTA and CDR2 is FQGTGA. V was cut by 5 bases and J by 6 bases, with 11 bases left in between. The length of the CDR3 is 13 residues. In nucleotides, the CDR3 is TGTGCCAGCAGCAGCCTGGGGGGCAATGAGCAGTTCTTC. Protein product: CASSSLGGNEQFF. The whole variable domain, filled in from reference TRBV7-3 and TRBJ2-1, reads GAGVSQTPSNKVTEKGKYVELRCDPISGHTALYWYRQSLGQGPEFLIYFQGTGAADDSGLPNDRFFAVRPEGSVSTLKIQRTERGDSAVYLCASSSLGGNEQFFGPGTRLTVL.

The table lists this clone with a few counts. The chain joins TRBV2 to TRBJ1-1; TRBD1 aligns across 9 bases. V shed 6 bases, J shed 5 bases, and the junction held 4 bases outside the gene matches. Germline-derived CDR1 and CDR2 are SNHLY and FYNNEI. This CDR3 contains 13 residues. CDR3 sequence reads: CASREDRGTEAFF. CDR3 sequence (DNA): TGTGCCAGCAGGGAGGACAGGGGAACTGAAGCTTTCTTT.

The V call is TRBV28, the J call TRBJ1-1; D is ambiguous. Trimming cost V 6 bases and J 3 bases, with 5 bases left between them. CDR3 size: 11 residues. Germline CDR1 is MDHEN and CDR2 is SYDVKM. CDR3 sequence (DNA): TGTGCCAGCAGCTGGGACACTGAAGCTTTCTTT. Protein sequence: CASSWDTEAFF.

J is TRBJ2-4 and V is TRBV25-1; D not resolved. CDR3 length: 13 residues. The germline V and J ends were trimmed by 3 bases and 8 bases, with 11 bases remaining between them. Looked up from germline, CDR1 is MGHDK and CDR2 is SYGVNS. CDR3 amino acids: CASSDQKVDIQYF. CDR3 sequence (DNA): TGTGCCAGCAGTGACCAAAAGGTGGACATTCAGTACTTC. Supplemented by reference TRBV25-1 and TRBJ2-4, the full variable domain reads EADIYQTPRYLVIGTGKKITLECSQTMGHDKMYWYQQDPGMELHLIHYSYGVNSTEKGDLSSESTVSRIRTEHFPLTLESARPSHTSQYLCASSDQKVDIQYFGAGTRLSVL.

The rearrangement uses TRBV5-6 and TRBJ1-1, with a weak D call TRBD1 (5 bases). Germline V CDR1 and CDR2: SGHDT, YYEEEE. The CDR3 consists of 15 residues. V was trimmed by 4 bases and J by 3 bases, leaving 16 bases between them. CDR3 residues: CASSEAGNWDTEAFF. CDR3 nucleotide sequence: TGTGCCAGCAGCGAGGCAGGGAACTGGGACACTGAAGCTTTCTTT.

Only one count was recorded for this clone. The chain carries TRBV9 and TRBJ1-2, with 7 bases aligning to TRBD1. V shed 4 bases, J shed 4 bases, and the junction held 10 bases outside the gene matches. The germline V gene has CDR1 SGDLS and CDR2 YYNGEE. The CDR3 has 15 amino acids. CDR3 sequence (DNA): TGTGCCAGCAGCCGACAGGGAGTAGGGACCTATGGCTACACCTTC. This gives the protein CASSRQGVGTYGYTF.

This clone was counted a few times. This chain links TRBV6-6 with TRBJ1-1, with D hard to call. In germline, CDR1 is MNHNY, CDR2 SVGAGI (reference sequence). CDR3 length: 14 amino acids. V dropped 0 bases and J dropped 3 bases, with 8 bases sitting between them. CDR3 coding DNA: TGTGCCAGCAGTTACTCGCAAAGATACACTGAAGCTTTCTTT. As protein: CASSYSQRYTEAFF.

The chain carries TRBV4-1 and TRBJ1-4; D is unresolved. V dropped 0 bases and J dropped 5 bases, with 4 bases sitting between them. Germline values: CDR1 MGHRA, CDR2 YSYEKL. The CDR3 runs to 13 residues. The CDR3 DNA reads TGCGCCAGCAGCCAAGACGTAAATGAAAAACTGTTTTTT. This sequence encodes CASSQDVNEKLFF.

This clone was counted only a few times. CDR3 DNA: TGCAGCGTCGGACAGGACAATCAGCCCCAGCATTTT. Translated, it gives CSVGQDNQPQHF. The genes are TRBV29-1 and TRBJ1-5; TRBD1 matches 7 bases. The CDR3 spans 12 residues. J lost 3 bases, V lost 6 bases, and 2 bases had no gene match. The germline gives CDR1 SQVTM, CDR2 ANQGSEA.

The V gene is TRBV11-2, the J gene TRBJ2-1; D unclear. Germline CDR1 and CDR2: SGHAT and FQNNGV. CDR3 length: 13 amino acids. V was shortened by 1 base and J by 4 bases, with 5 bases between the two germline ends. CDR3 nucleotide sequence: TGTGCCAGCAGCTTAGCACAGTACAATGAGCAGTTCTTC. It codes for CASSLAQYNEQFF.

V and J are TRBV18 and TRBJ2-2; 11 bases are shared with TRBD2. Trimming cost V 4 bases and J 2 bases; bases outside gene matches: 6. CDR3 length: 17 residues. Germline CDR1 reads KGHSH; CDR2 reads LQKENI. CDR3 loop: CASSHAGTSGNTGELFF. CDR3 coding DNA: TGTGCCAGCTCACACGCCGGGACTAGCGGAAACACCGGGGAGCTGTTTTTT.

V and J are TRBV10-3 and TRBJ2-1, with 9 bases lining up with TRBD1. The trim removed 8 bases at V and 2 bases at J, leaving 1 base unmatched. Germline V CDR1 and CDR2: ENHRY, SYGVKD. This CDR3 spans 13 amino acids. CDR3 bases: TGTGCCATCGGACAGGGGACCTACAATGAGCAGTTCTTC. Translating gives CAIGQGTYNEQFF.

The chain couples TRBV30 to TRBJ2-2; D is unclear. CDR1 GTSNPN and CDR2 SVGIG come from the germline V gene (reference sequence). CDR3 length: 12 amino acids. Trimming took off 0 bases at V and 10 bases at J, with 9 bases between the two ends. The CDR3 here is CAWSVLDAELFF. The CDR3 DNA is TGTGCCTGGAGTGTATTGGACGCGGAGCTGTTTTTT.

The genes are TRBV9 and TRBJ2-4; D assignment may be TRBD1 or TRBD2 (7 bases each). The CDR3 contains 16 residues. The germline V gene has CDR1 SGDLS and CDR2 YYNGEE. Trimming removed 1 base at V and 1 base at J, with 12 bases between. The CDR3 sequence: CASSVTGEGAKNIQYF. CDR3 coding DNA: TGTGCCAGCAGCGTAACAGGGGAGGGGGCCAAAAACATTCAGTACTTC. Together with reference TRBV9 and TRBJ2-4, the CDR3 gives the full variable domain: DSGVTQTPKHLITATGQRVTLRCSPRSGDLSVYWYQQSLDQGLQFLIQYYNGEERAKGNILERFSAQQFPDLHSELNLSSLELGDSALYFCASSVTGEGAKNIQYFGAGTRLSVL.

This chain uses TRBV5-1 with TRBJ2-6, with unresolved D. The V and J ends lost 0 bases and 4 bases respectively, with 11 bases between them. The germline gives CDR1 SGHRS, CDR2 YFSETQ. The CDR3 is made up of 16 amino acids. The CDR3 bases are TGCGCCAGCAGCTTGGATCTACGCACGGGGGCCAACGTCCTGACTTTC. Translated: CASSLDLRTGANVLTF.

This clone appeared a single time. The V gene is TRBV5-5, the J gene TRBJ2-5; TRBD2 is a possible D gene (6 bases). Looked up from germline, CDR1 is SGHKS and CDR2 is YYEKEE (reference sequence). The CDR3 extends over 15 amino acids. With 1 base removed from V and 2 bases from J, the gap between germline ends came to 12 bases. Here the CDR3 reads CASSLFLGRQETQYF. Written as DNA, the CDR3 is TGTGCCAGCAGCTTGTTTTTAGGGAGGCAAGAGACCCAGTACTTC.

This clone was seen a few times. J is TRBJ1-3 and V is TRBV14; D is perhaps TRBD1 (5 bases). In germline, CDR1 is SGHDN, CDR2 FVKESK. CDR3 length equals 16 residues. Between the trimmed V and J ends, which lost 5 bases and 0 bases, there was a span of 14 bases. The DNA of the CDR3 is TGTGCCAGCAGCTTTTCACGGGGCCACTCTGGAAACACCATATATTTT. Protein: CASSFSRGHSGNTIYF.

CDR3 DNA: TGTGCCAGCAGCCAACTAGCGGGAGAGATTGGTGAGCAGTTCTTC. Amino acids: CASSQLAGEIGEQFF. The V and J genes are TRBV7-9 and TRBJ2-1; 11 bases fit TRBD2. CDR3 size: 15 residues. Losses at the gene ends were 5 bases for V and 9 bases for J; bases not matched to a gene: 9. The V gene's germline CDR1 is SEHNR and CDR2 FQNEAQ (reference sequence).

Written as DNA, the CDR3 is TGTGCCAGTCGGACAGTGCAGGCGGGGGCCAACGTCCTGACTTTC. It is translated as CASRTVQAGANVLTF. This chain connects TRBV27 to TRBJ2-6; tentative D call: TRBD1 (6 bases). The ends were cut back, 9 bases at V and 4 bases at J, with 16 bases in the middle. Germline V gene data show CDR1 as MNHEY and CDR2 as SMNVEV (reference sequence). This CDR3 contains 15 residues.

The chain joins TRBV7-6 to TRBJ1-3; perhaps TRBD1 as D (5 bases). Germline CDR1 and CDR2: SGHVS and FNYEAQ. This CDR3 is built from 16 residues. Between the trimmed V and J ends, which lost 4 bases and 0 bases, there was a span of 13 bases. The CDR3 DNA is TGTGCCAGCAGCTCAGGGCTTGGCACCTCTGGAAACACCATATATTTT. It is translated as CASSSGLGTSGNTIYF.